The present entry profiles one TCR beta chain with its context. Measured with immunoSEQ multiplex PCR; TCRdb has only the in-frame clones, and not every one. The sample shows about 150,000 clones, roughly nine tenths of them seen only once. This entry comes from a study of blood T cell repertoires in COVID-19. Across the study: Acute and convalescent COVID-19 specimens originated in the United States, Italy and Spain.

CDR3 length: 18 residues. Source material: peripheral blood. This chain connects TRBV21-1 to TRBJ2-7; the table's D call TRBD1 went unverified against the DNA. TRBV21-1 is marked as a pseudogene. The sequence came from a man between 50 and 59 years old with acute or convalescent COVID-19. The CDR3 nucleotides read TGTGCCAGCAGCCCTTGGACAGGGGGCGCCCCCAGGAAGGGAGAGCAGTACGTC. Amino acids: CASSPWTGGAPRKGEQYV.